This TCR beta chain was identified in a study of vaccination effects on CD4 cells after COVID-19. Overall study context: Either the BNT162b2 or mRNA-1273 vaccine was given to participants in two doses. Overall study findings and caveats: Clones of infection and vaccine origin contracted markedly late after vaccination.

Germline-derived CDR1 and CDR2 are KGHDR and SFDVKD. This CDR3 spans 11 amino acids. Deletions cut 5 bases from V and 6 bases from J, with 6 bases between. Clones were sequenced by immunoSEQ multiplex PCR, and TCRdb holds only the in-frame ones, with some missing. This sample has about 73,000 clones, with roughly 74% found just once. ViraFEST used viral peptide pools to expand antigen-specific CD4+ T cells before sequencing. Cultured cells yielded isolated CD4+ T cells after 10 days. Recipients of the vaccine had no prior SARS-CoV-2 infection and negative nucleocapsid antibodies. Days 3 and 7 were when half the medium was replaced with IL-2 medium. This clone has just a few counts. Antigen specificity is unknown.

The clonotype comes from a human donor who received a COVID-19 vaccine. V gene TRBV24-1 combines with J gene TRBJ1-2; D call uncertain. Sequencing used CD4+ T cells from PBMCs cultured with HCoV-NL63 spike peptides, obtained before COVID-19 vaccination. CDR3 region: CATSGTDGYTF. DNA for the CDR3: TGTGCCACCAGTGGGACGGATGGCTACACCTTC.